The rows below give T cell receptor beta chains drawn from one sample of a study of shared clonotypes between healthy human individuals. Measured with immunoSEQ multiplex PCR; TCRdb has only the in-frame clones, and not every one. The sample shows 2 million to 2.5 million clones, about nine tenths of them seen only once. Sequencing was performed on naive CD4+ T cells from PBMCs. These receptors were collected from a man between 18 and 29 years old in good health. Some clones in this sample may be carry-over from other donors' samples. Each CDR3 is given with its conserved first and last residue. A D gene is named only where the DNA matches it firmly. For some rows the clone size is stated as once, few or many, or as a class when expanded; others skip it.

>14|TRBJ2-1|-|TRBD2|TRBV2
CASRLAGGLNEQFF
TGTGCCAGCCGACTAGCGGGAGGGCTTAATGAGCAGTTCTTC
>14|TRBJ1-2|once|TRBD1|TRBV6-5
CASSRGQGNYGYTF
TGTGCCAGCAGTCGGGGACAGGGGAACTATGGCTACACCTTC
>16|TRBJ2-3|-|TRBD2|TRBV11-2
CASSLEGGRGPDTQYF
TGTGCCAGCAGCTTAGAAGGAGGGAGGGGCCCCGATACGCAGTATTTT
>13|TRBJ2-7|-|-|TRBV7-2
CASGRRTAYEQYF
TGTGCCAGCGGCAGGCGGACCGCCTACGAGCAGTACTTC
>15|TRBJ1-2|-|-|TRBV11-2
CASSLVRGRSGAYTF
TGTGCCAGCAGCTTAGTAAGGGGTAGGAGTGGGGCCTACACCTTC
>14|TRBJ2-7|-|-|TRBV27
CASSLWGEPYEQYF
TGTGCCAGCAGTTTATGGGGGGAACCCTACGAGCAGTACTTC
>12|TRBJ2-1|-|TRBD2|TRBV2
CARRLADNEQFF
TGTGCCAGACGACTAGCGGACAATGAGCAGTTCTTC
>16|TRBJ2-3|-|TRBD2|TRBV6-6
CASSSKQREGADTQYF
TGTGCCAGCAGTTCAAAACAGCGGGAGGGCGCAGATACGCAGTATTTT
>12|TRBJ2-3|-|-|TRBV18
CASSPQEDTQYF
TGTGCCAGCTCACCCCAAGAGGATACGCAGTATTTT
>16|TRBJ2-1|-|-|TRBV18
CASSPGPVRPYNEQFF
TGTGCCAGCTCACCCGGGCCTGTACGGCCCTACAATGAGCAGTTCTTC
>15|TRBJ2-1|-|TRBD2|TRBV7-6
CASSSGLAGVHEQFF
TGTGCCAGCAGCTCCGGACTAGCGGGAGTCCATGAGCAGTTCTTC
>15|TRBJ2-1|-|-|TRBV19
CASSKAPSSYNEQFF
TGTGCCAGTAGTAAGGCTCCGAGCTCCTACAATGAGCAGTTCTTC
>13|TRBJ2-5|-|-|TRBV9
CASSPGAQETQYF
TGTGCCAGCAGCCCCGGGGCTCAAGAGACCCAGTACTTC
>15|TRBJ1-5|few|-|TRBV30
CAWSRDTDSNQPQHF
TGTGCCTGGAGCCGGGACACCGATAGCAATCAGCCCCAGCATTTT
>15|TRBJ1-1|-|-|TRBV5-1
CASSLVARTNTEAFF
TGCGCCAGCAGCTTGGTGGCCAGGACCAACACTGAAGCTTTCTTT
>16|TRBJ2-7|once|-|TRBV19
CASSIGFIGSLYEQYF
TGTGCCAGTAGTATCGGGTTTATCGGGAGTCTATACGAGCAGTACTTC
>16|TRBJ1-5|-|TRBD1|TRBV9
CASSVVRDRINQPQHF
TGTGCCAGCAGCGTAGTCCGGGACAGGATCAATCAGCCCCAGCATTTT
>14|TRBJ2-7|-|TRBD1|TRBV15
CATSRETGLYEQYF
TGTGCCACCAGCAGAGAGACAGGGCTCTACGAGCAGTACTTC
>13|TRBJ2-7|few|-|TRBV5-4
CASSLMGSYEQYF
TGTGCCAGCAGCTTGATGGGGTCCTACGAGCAGTACTTC
>15|TRBJ1-1|-|TRBD1|TRBV5-1
CASSSRTGETTEAFF
TGCGCCAGCAGCTCCCGGACAGGGGAAACCACTGAAGCTTTCTTT
>16|TRBJ1-1|-|-|TRBV5-1
CASSLGWGQRNTEAFF
TGCGCCAGCAGCTTGGGCTGGGGGCAAAGGAACACTGAAGCTTTCTTT
>15|TRBJ2-5|-|-|TRBV2
CASSEQGGSQETQYF
TGTGCCAGCAGTGAGCAGGGCGGGTCACAAGAGACCCAGTACTTC
>20|TRBJ2-1|-|-|TRBV28
CASSLSRVWGRLSSYNEQFF
TGTGCCAGCAGTTTATCGCGGGTTTGGGGACGGCTCAGCTCCTACAATGAGCAGTTCTTC
>17|TRBJ2-3|once|TRBD2|TRBV10-2
CASSGPGTSGGTDTQYF
TGCGCCAGCAGTGGCCCGGGGACTAGCGGGGGGACAGATACGCAGTATTTT
>14|TRBJ1-1|-|-|TRBV18
CASSPQGGGTEAFF
TGTGCCAGCTCACCACAGGGCGGAGGTACTGAAGCTTTCTTT
>14|TRBJ2-7|-|TRBD1|TRBV29-1
CSVSSPDREYEQYF
TGCAGCGTCTCCTCCCCGGACAGGGAATACGAGCAGTACTTC
>17|TRBJ2-7|-|-|TRBV4-1
CASSQGRFRGNSYEQYF
TGCGCCAGCAGCCAAGGTCGCTTTAGGGGCAACTCCTACGAGCAGTACTTC
>16|TRBJ1-5|-|-|TRBV4-1
CASSQERGGWDQPQHF
TGCGCCAGCAGCCAAGAGCGGGGGGGATGGGATCAGCCCCAGCATTTT
>14|TRBJ1-1|-|-|TRBV7-9
CASSLGALNTEAFF
TGTGCCAGCAGCTTGGGGGCACTGAACACTGAAGCTTTCTTT
>13|TRBJ2-3|-|-|TRBV6-1
CASNSIATDTQYF
TGTGCCAGCAATTCAATAGCGACAGATACGCAGTATTTT
>12|TRBJ2-7|-|-|TRBV15
CATSRVRGEQYF
TGTGCCACCAGCAGAGTACGCGGCGAGCAGTACTTC
>14|TRBJ2-7|-|-|TRBV5-4
CASSIGAESYEQYF
TGTGCCAGCAGCATCGGGGCAGAATCCTACGAGCAGTACTTC
>13|TRBJ2-6|-|-|TRBV30
CAWDQSGANVLTF
TGTGCCTGGGATCAATCTGGGGCCAACGTCCTGACTTTC
>14|TRBJ1-1|-|-|TRBV18
CASSPMQGDTEAFF
TGTGCCAGCTCACCGATGCAGGGAGACACTGAAGCTTTCTTT
>14|TRBJ1-5|-|-|TRBV6-6
CASTPWGANQPQHF
TGTGCCAGCACCCCCTGGGGGGCCAATCAGCCCCAGCATTTT